The sequence of this T cell receptor (beta chain) was determined in a study of T cell changes during pregnancy in multiple sclerosis. Using immunoSEQ multiplex PCR, the repertoire was profiled, and TCRdb retains in-frame clones only, with some absent. The table includes around 26,000 clones, around 86% detected once. The V and J ends lost 2 bases and 5 bases, in that order; junction bases with no gene match: 5. This CDR3 has 16 residues. Per the germline V gene, CDR1 is SGHNT and CDR2 is YYREEE (reference sequence). The chain joins TRBV5-4 to TRBJ2-3, with TRBD2 matching 13 bases. This TCR was sampled from a female donor in good health, enrolled as a control in a pregnancy study. The sequenced sample was CD8+ T cells from peripheral blood mononuclear cells, obtained in the first trimester of pregnancy. CDR3 sequence: CASSFRTSGSVDTQYF. DNA of the CDR3: TGTGCCAGCAGCTTCCGGACTAGCGGGAGCGTAGATACGCAGTATTTT.